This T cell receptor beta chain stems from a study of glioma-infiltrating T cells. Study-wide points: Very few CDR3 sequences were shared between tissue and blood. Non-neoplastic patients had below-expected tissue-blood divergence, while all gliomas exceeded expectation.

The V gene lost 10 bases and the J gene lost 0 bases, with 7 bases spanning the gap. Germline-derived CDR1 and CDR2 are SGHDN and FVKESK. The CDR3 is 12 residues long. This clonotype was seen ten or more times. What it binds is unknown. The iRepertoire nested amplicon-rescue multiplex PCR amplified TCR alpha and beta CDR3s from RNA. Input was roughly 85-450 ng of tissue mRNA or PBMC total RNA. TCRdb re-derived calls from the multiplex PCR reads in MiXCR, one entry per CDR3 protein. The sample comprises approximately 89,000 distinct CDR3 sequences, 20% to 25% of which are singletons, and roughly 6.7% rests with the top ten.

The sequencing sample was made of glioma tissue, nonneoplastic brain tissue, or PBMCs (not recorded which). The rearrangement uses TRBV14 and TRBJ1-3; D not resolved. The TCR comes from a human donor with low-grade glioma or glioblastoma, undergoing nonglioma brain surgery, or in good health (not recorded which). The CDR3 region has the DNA TGTGCCACAGCGCGCTCTGGAAACACCATATATTTT. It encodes CATARSGNTIYF.